The 20 T cell receptor beta chains below all came from one sample that was sequenced in a study of cytomegalovirus exposure and HLA in healthy donors. With 60 Vbeta and 13 Jbeta primers, the PCR was carried out. Sequencing was performed with immunoSEQ multiplex PCR; in TCRdb, only in-frame clones are kept and a portion is missing. The sample has under 65,000 clones, around three quarters seen once. The sample comprised PBMCs. Receptors were obtained from a man younger than 45 in good health and CMV-seropositive.

The chain recombines TRBV18 with TRBJ1-4, with D hard to call. The CDR3 extends over 15 amino acids. V shed 3 bases and J shed 7 bases, with 15 bases lying between them. Per germline, CDR1 KGHSH and CDR2 LQKENI. The chain's CDR3 is CASSPDRLGGEKLFF. The CDR3 nucleotides read TGTGCCAGCTCACCGGACCGCCTCGGAGGTGAAAAACTGTTTTTT. The full variable domain, rest sourced from reference TRBV18 and TRBJ1-4, is NAGVMQNPRHLVRRRGQEARLRCSPMKGHSHVYWYRQLPEEGLKFMVYLQKENIIDESGMPKERFSAEFPKEGPSILRIQQVVRGDSAAYFCASSPDRLGGEKLFFGSGTQLSVL.

The chain combines TRBV5-1 with TRBJ2-7; 11 bases are shared with TRBD2. V dropped 0 bases and J dropped 2; count of bases not matched to a gene: 4. Looked up from germline, CDR1 is SGHRS and CDR2 is YFSETQ. This CDR3 is 16 amino acids long. The CDR3 region is CASSLGSSGGTYEQYF. The CDR3 DNA sequence: TGCGCCAGCAGCTTGGGGTCTAGCGGGGGGACCTACGAGCAGTACTTC.

This chain uses TRBV5-1 with TRBJ2-5; 9 positions agree with TRBD2. V lost 1 base and J lost 5; bases outside the gene matches: 6. The CDR3 is made up of 15 amino acids. Looked up from germline, CDR1 is SGHRS and CDR2 is YFSETQ. This CDR3 is CASSLSGGLRETQYF. CDR3 nucleotide sequence: TGCGCCAGCAGCTTGAGCGGGGGGCTCCGTGAGACCCAGTACTTC.

The J gene is TRBJ1-3, the V gene TRBV7-6; D might be TRBD1 (6 bases). V lost 5 bases and J lost 3, with 20 bases in between. This CDR3 region has 17 residues. CDR1 is SGHVS and CDR2 is FNYEAQ in the germline V gene. This CDR3 reads CASSPAPGQARGNTIYF. CDR3 DNA sequence: TGTGCCAGCAGCCCGGCCCCGGGACAAGCTCGTGGAAACACCATATATTTT.

This chain links TRBV7-3 with TRBJ1-6; D not certain. Germline CDR1 reads SGHTA; CDR2 reads FQGTGA. The CDR3 loop spans 15 amino acids. Trimming took off 1 base at V and 6 bases at J, with 10 bases between the two ends. CDR3: CASSLRGQPNSPLHF. The DNA for the CDR3 is TGTGCCAGCAGCTTAAGAGGGCAGCCTAATTCACCCCTCCACTTT.

The chain links TRBV5-1 to TRBJ2-7; 9 bases are a match to TRBD2. This CDR3 region has 15 residues. The germline CDR1 and CDR2 sequences are SGHRS and YFSETQ. J lost 3 bases, V lost 1 base, and 5 bases had no gene match. CDR3 sequence (DNA): TGCGCCAGCAGCTTGACGGCGGGGGGGAGCTACGAGCAGTACTTC. This gives the protein CASSLTAGGSYEQYF.

The rearrangement uses TRBV5-1 and TRBJ2-2; 9 positions agree with TRBD1. Looked up from germline, CDR1 is SGHRS and CDR2 is YFSETQ. The CDR3 sequence is 15 residues long. V gave up 4 bases and J gave up 6 bases; unmatched junction bases: 7. The CDR3 loop reads CASSPGTGSAGELFF. CDR3 sequence (DNA): TGCGCCAGCAGCCCAGGGACAGGGTCGGCCGGGGAGCTGTTTTTT.

The chain joins TRBV11-3 to TRBJ2-1, with D uncertain. In germline, CDR1 is SGHNT, CDR2 YENEEA. V gave up 0 bases and J gave up 6 bases, with 6 bases separating them. The CDR3 contains 13 residues. CDR3 sequence reads: CASSLEVGNEQFF. CDR3 sequence (DNA): TGTGCCAGCAGCTTAGAGGTCGGCAATGAGCAGTTCTTC.

The chain carries TRBV2 and TRBJ2-7; 9 nucleotides align to TRBD2. This CDR3 region has 14 residues. The ends lost 6 bases at V and 2 bases at J; junction bases unmatched: 5. Germline assignment: CDR1 SNHLY and CDR2 FYNNEI. The CDR3 DNA reads as TGTGCCAGCAGAGAGACTAGCGGAACCTACGAGCAGTACTTC. It translates to CASRETSGTYEQYF.

This clone came up a few times. The rearrangement links TRBV6-1 to TRBJ2-1; the D is unclear. The ends were cut back, 8 bases at V and 7 bases at J, with 21 bases in the middle. Germline V CDR1 and CDR2: MNHNS, SASEGT. The CDR3 covers 15 residues. DNA of the CDR3: TGTGCCAGCCGGCGTACAGCTACCAGTAGGAATGAGCAGTTCTTC. The encoded protein is CASRRTATSRNEQFF.

The chain's CDR3 is CASSVVVRITGELFF. The CDR3 DNA reads TGTGCCAGCAGCGTAGTAGTTCGAATCACCGGGGAGCTGTTTTTT. The gene calls are TRBV9 and TRBJ2-2; no clear D. V was shortened by 0 bases and J by 4 bases, with 10 bases between the two germline ends. The CDR3 length is 15 residues. Germline loops: CDR1 SGDLS, CDR2 YYNGEE. The whole variable domain, remainder taken from reference TRBV9 and TRBJ2-2, is DSGVTQTPKHLITATGQRVTLRCSPRSGDLSVYWYQQSLDQGLQFLIQYYNGEERAKGNILERFSAQQFPDLHSELNLSSLELGDSALYFCASSVVVRITGELFFGEGSRLTVL.

V gene TRBV9 combines with J gene TRBJ2-2; possible D gene TRBD2, 6 bases. The CDR3 is 20 amino acids. Germline V gene lookup returns CDR1 SGDLS and CDR2 YYNGEE. V dropped 3 bases and J dropped 3 bases, with 27 bases sitting between them. CDR3 sequence: CASSASLEGEVKSDTGELFF. The CDR3 DNA sequence: TGTGCCAGCAGCGCTAGCCTGGAGGGAGAAGTTAAGTCGGACACCGGGGAGCTGTTTTTT.

This clone came up a few times. Within the sample, other DNA sequences also encode this same CDR3. V is TRBV27 and J is TRBJ2-7; 7 positions agree with TRBD1. The CDR3 runs 14 residues. V lost 6 bases, J lost 0 bases, and 5 bases stayed unmatched. Germline loops: CDR1 MNHEY, CDR2 SMNVEV (reference sequence). The CDR3 region has the DNA TGTGCCAGCAGCGGACAGGCCAGCTCCTACGAGCAGTACTTC. Translating gives CASSGQASSYEQYF.

The J gene is TRBJ1-1, the V gene TRBV25-1; 9 nucleotides align to TRBD1. J was trimmed by 3 bases and V by 8 bases; bases with no gene match: 4. Germline assignment: CDR1 MGHDK and CDR2 SYGVNS. This CDR3 is 13 amino acids long. The CDR3 here is CASADRGDTEAFF. Written as DNA, the CDR3 is TGTGCCAGCGCAGACAGGGGGGACACTGAAGCTTTCTTT.

The chain joins TRBV5-1 to TRBJ2-7, with D maybe TRBD1 (6 bases). The germline CDR1 and CDR2 sequences are SGHRS and YFSETQ. The CDR3 has 13 amino acids. V was cut by 3 bases and J by 0 bases, with 7 bases left in between. The CDR3 coding sequence is TGCGCCAGCAGCTGGGACAACTCCTACGAGCAGTACTTC. Protein: CASSWDNSYEQYF.

Written as DNA, the CDR3 is TGTGCCAGCAGCCCCACCCCGACAGCCTCCTACGAGCAGTACTTC. Its translation: CASSPTPTASYEQYF. The rearrangement uses TRBV7-9 and TRBJ2-7; perhaps TRBD1 as D (5 bases). This CDR3 has 15 amino acids. The germline V gene encodes CDR1 SEHNR and CDR2 FQNEAQ (reference sequence). V was shortened by 5 bases and J by 0 bases, with 14 bases between the two germline ends.

This clone showed up just once. This rearrangement joins TRBV7-6 to TRBJ2-1, with a tentative D call TRBD1 (6 bases). The CDR3 is 13 residues long. CDR1 and CDR2 (germline): SGHVS, FNYEAQ. Trimming took 2 bases from V and 6 from J, leaving 8 bases between them. In DNA, the CDR3 is TGTGCCAGCAGCTTAAGGACAGTCAATGAGCAGTTCTTC. Translation gives CASSLRTVNEQFF.

The V gene is TRBV4-1, the J gene TRBJ2-7; 7 bases align to TRBD1. Looked up from germline, CDR1 is MGHRA and CDR2 is YSYEKL. V trimming: 1 base; J trimming: 6 bases; junction bases outside the gene matches: 12. This CDR3 comprises 16 residues. The CDR3 spells CASSQVTGTEKFEQYF. The CDR3 DNA reads TGCGCCAGCAGCCAAGTGACCGGGACAGAGAAATTCGAGCAGTACTTC.

This clone has just one count. The chain links TRBV6-5 to TRBJ1-4; a possible D gene is TRBD1 (5 bases). Trimming removed 7 bases at V and 8 bases at J, with 11 bases between. The germline gives CDR1 MNHEY, CDR2 SVGAGI. This CDR3 contains 12 residues. The CDR3 DNA reads TGTGCCAGCAAGGGGTCAGAAGAAAAACTGTTTTTT. Its translation is CASKGSEEKLFF.

Only a few counts were recorded for this clone. The chain recombines TRBV7-9 with TRBJ1-1; 7 bases fit TRBD1. Germline CDR1 reads SEHNR; CDR2 reads FQNEAQ (reference sequence). The J segment lost 7 bases and the V segment lost 4 bases, leaving 9 bases of the junction unmatched. The CDR3 totals 14 residues. For the CDR3, the DNA is TGTGCCAGCAGCTGGGACAGCCTGCTACTTGAAGCTTTCTTT. It yields the protein CASSWDSLLLEAFF. Supplemented by reference TRBV7-9 and TRBJ1-1, the full variable domain reads DTGVSQNPRHKITKRGQNVTFRCDPISEHNRLYWYRQTLGQGPEFLTYFQNEAQLEKSRLLSDRFSAERPKGSFSTLEIQRTEQGDSAMYLCASSWDSLLLEAFFGQGTRLTVV.